A single sample is the source of the 19 T cell receptor beta chains below, sequenced in a study of OX40 agonist ivuxolimab in advanced cancers. The protocol was immunoSEQ multiplex PCR, while the TCRdb copy is restricted to in-frame clones and leaves out a portion. The profile shows 72,000 or so clones, roughly nine tenths of them singletons. The sequences come from CD4+ or CD8+ T cells sorted from blood, collected in a trial of the OX40 agonist ivuxolimab. Receptors were obtained from an adult with an advanced solid tumor such as melanoma, head and neck, liver or kidney cancer.

This chain connects TRBV29-1 to TRBJ2-5, with D unresolved. The V gene lost 4 bases and the J gene lost 1 base, with 7 bases spanning the gap. This CDR3 spans 12 amino acids. CDR1 is SQVTM and CDR2 is ANQGSEA in the germline V gene. In DNA, the CDR3 is TGCAGCGTTGTCAAAAGCCAAGAGACCCAGTACTTC. This codes for CSVVKSQETQYF.

The chain has TRBV9 and TRBJ2-7; D call uncertain. This CDR3 comprises 14 residues. Trimming pared 2 bases from V and 3 bases from J, leaving 12 bases between. Germline CDR1 SGDLS, CDR2 YYNGEE. The CDR3, as DNA: TGTGCCAGCAGCGTTAGAGGAACTCACTACGAGCAGTACTTC. It yields the protein CASSVRGTHYEQYF. The entire variable domain, with the rest obtained from reference TRBV9 and TRBJ2-7, is as follows: DSGVTQTPKHLITATGQRVTLRCSPRSGDLSVYWYQQSLDQGLQFLIQYYNGEERAKGNILERFSAQQFPDLHSELNLSSLELGDSALYFCASSVRGTHYEQYFGPGTRLTVT.

The chain employs TRBV19 and TRBJ2-3, with 8 bases that match TRBD1. The trim removed 3 bases at V and 6 bases at J, leaving 8 bases unmatched. CDR1 and CDR2 from the germline V gene are LNHDA and SQIVND (reference sequence). The CDR3 totals 15 residues. The CDR3 coding sequence is TGTGCCAGTAGTATCCCCGGACAGGGACCGGATACGCAGTATTTT. Translating gives CASSIPGQGPDTQYF. Combining the CDR3 with reference TRBV19 and TRBJ2-3 gives the whole variable domain DGGITQSPKYLFRKEGQNVTLSCEQNLNHDAMYWYRQDPGQGLRLIYYSQIVNDFQKGDIAEGYSVSREKKESFPLTVTSAQKNPTAFYLCASSIPGQGPDTQYFGPGTRLTVL.

This rearrangement joins TRBV30 to TRBJ2-2, with D possibly matching TRBD2 (6 bases). The CDR3 spans 16 residues. Germline lookup yields CDR1 GTSNPN and CDR2 SVGIG (reference sequence). V was trimmed by 0 bases and J by 0 bases, leaving 11 bases between them. CDR3 DNA: TGTGCCTGGAGTGTTCCAGCGGGTGCGAACACCGGGGAGCTGTTTTTT. Its protein is CAWSVPAGANTGELFF.

This chain connects TRBV4-3 to TRBJ2-7; D gene ambiguous. The length of the CDR3 is 14 residues. Between the trimmed V and J ends, which lost 1 base and 3 bases, there was a span of 10 bases. Germline V gives CDR1 LGHNA, CDR2 YSLEER. The CDR3 DNA reads TGCGCCAGCAGCCAAGGGCAACAGAGCTACGAGCAGTACTTC. This sequence encodes CASSQGQQSYEQYF.

This sequence joins TRBV30 and TRBJ2-7; perhaps TRBD1 as D (5 bases). The length of the CDR3 is 14 residues. Germline lookup yields CDR1 GTSNPN and CDR2 SVGIG (reference sequence). V lost 5 bases, J lost 2 bases, and 16 bases lay in between. The CDR3 sequence is CAWGSRQTTYEQYF. Here the CDR3 DNA reads TGTGCCTGGGGTTCCCGACAGACCACCTACGAGCAGTACTTC. The variable domain in full, completed from reference TRBV30 and TRBJ2-7, reads SQTIHQWPATLVQPVGSPLSLECTVEGTSNPNLYWYRQAAGRGLQLLFYSVGIGQISSEVPQNLSASRPQDRQFILSSKKLLLSDSGFYLCAWGSRQTTYEQYFGPGTRLTVT.

The rearrangement links TRBV7-2 to TRBJ1-2; no firm D call. The CDR3 runs to 15 residues. Trimming pared 5 bases from V and 5 bases from J, leaving 18 bases between. Germline CDR1 SGHTA, CDR2 FQGNSA. CDR3 loop: CASSRDQRELYGYTF. The DNA of the CDR3 is TGTGCCAGCAGCAGAGATCAAAGGGAGCTGTATGGCTACACCTTC.

The V and J genes are TRBV28 and TRBJ1-5; the D is unclear. Trimming took 3 bases from V and 5 from J, leaving 17 bases between them. Per the germline V gene, CDR1 is MDHEN and CDR2 is SYDVKM. The CDR3 has 16 amino acids. CDR3 loop: CASSFSGFLSDQPQHF. The DNA for the CDR3 is TGTGCCAGCAGTTTCTCGGGTTTTTTGTCCGATCAGCCCCAGCATTTT. The full variable domain, completed using reference TRBV28 and TRBJ1-5, is DVKVTQSSRYLVKRTGEKVFLECVQDMDHENMFWYRQDPGLGLRLIYFSYDVKMKEKGDIPEGYSVSREKKERFSLILESASTNQTSMYLCASSFSGFLSDQPQHFGDGTRLSIL.

The J gene is TRBJ1-6, the V gene TRBV15, with TRBD1 as a possible D gene (5 bases). The germline gives CDR1 LNHNV, CDR2 YYDKDF (reference sequence). The CDR3 has 14 residues. V was pared by 5 bases and J by 10 bases, with 15 bases between. CDR3: CATSFQGGLSPLHF. The CDR3 nucleotides read TGTGCCACCAGCTTCCAGGGTGGACTGTCACCCCTCCACTTT.

The chain recombines TRBV28 with TRBJ2-7; D is possibly TRBD1 (5 bases). The CDR3 is made up of 15 amino acids. Between the trimmed V and J ends, which lost 10 bases and 0 bases, there was a span of 19 bases. Germline V gives CDR1 MDHEN, CDR2 SYDVKM. Here the CDR3 DNA reads TGTGCCACCTTGACAGACCGGGCTCACTCCTACGAGCAGTACTTC. This sequence encodes CATLTDRAHSYEQYF.

The chain employs TRBV7-2 and TRBJ2-2, with D perhaps TRBD1 (5 bases). Germline assignment: CDR1 SGHTA and CDR2 FQGNSA. V dropped 7 bases and J dropped 6 bases, with 9 bases sitting between them. CDR3 length: 12 residues. The CDR3 DNA is TGTGCCAGCACCTGGGGCCCCGGGGAGCTGTTTTTT. This gives the protein CASTWGPGELFF.

This chain links TRBV10-3 with TRBJ2-2; the D gene could be TRBD1 or TRBD2 (6 bases each). CDR1 is ENHRY and CDR2 is SYGVKD in the germline V gene. The V gene lost 7 bases and the J gene lost 4 bases, with 19 bases spanning the gap. The CDR3 consists of 16 residues. CDR3 loop: CAIKGGGQSGTGELFF. CDR3 sequence (DNA): TGTGCCATCAAGGGGGGCGGACAGTCCGGCACCGGGGAGCTGTTTTTT.

In this sample, this clone turned up a few times. CDR3 protein: CAISESGGTTNSPLHF. The CDR3 DNA follows: TGTGCCATCAGTGAGTCGGGGGGGACAACGAATTCACCCCTCCACTTT. This chain links TRBV10-3 with TRBJ1-6; the D gene is possibly TRBD1 (6 bases). The CDR3 runs 16 residues. Trimming left V 0 bases short and J 7 bases short, with 13 bases between. The germline gives CDR1 ENHRY, CDR2 SYGVKD.

The genes are TRBV30 and TRBJ2-5; 9 bases fit TRBD1. Germline CDR1 reads GTSNPN; CDR2 reads SVGIG (reference sequence). The V segment lost 5 bases and the J segment 4 bases; nucleotides outside the gene matches: 11. The CDR3 contains 15 residues. CDR3 sequence (DNA): TGTGCCTGGGCCCGGGACAGGGTTCTCGGAGAGACCCAGTACTTC. This encodes CAWARDRVLGETQYF.

The chain recombines TRBV6-1 with TRBJ2-1, with D perhaps matching TRBD2 (6 bases). CDR1 and CDR2 (germline): MNHNS, SASEGT. Trimming left V 0 bases short and J 2 bases short, with 8 bases between. The CDR3 length is 15 residues. CDR3 DNA sequence: TGTGCCAGCAGTGAAGCTTCTAGCGCCTACAATGAGCAGTTCTTC. Protein product: CASSEASSAYNEQFF.

The V call is TRBV6-1, the J call TRBJ2-1, with TRBD1 matching 8 bases. The CDR3 is 14 residues long. CDR1 is MNHNS and CDR2 is SASEGT in the germline V gene. V trimming: 10 bases; J trimming: 4 bases; junction bases outside the gene matches: 9. The chain's CDR3 is CATGTGLRYNEQFF. CDR3 bases: TGTGCCACCGGGACAGGCCTGAGGTACAATGAGCAGTTCTTC.

The chain carries TRBV2 and TRBJ1-2, with D perhaps matching TRBD1 (6 bases). Trimming took off 8 bases at V and 2 bases at J, with 12 bases between the two ends. The CDR3 loop spans 13 amino acids. CDR1 is SNHLY, CDR2 FYNNEI, per germline. The CDR3 reads CASGSGVNYGYTF. The DNA of the CDR3 is TGTGCCAGCGGATCAGGGGTAAACTATGGCTACACCTTC.

The V call is TRBV27, the J call TRBJ2-7; D unclear. V was pared by 3 bases and J by 1 base, with 4 bases between. The CDR3 covers 12 residues. Germline V gene lookup returns CDR1 MNHEY and CDR2 SMNVEV (reference sequence). This chain's CDR3 is CASSFYSYEQYF. The CDR3 bases are TGTGCCAGCAGTTTCTATTCCTACGAGCAGTACTTC.

The chain employs TRBV7-3 and TRBJ2-1; D unresolved. V gave up 0 bases and J gave up 1 base, with 7 bases separating them. The CDR3 totals 15 residues. CDR1 is SGHTA and CDR2 is FQGTGA in the germline V gene. The CDR3 region is CASSLTPGSYNEQFF. The CDR3 nucleotides are TGTGCCAGCAGCTTAACGCCTGGTTCCTACAATGAGCAGTTCTTC.